A single sample is the source of the 6 T cell receptor beta chains below, sequenced in a study of shared clonotypes between healthy human individuals. Naive CD8 isolation took CD45RO-negative cells positively selected for CCR7 and excluded terminally differentiated effector memory CD45RA+ cells. Assay: immunoSEQ multiplex PCR; the TCRdb copy retains only in-frame clones and omits some. The data contain millions of clones, about 95% of them singletons. Sequencing was done on a sample of naive CD8+ T cells sorted from blood. Receptor source: a young man in good health.

This chain joins TRBV7-9 and TRBJ2-5; 9 bases fit TRBD2. CDR1 and CDR2 from the germline V gene are SEHNR and FQNEAQ (reference sequence). The CDR3 has 17 amino acids. V was pared by 0 bases and J by 1 base, with 6 bases of the junction left unmatched. The CDR3: CASSLAPAGGRQETQYF. The DNA for the CDR3 is TGTGCCAGCAGCTTAGCCCCCGCGGGAGGGCGCCAAGAGACCCAGTACTTC. Based on the CDR3 plus reference TRBV7-9 and TRBJ2-5, the full variable domain is DTGVSQNPRHKITKRGQNVTFRCDPISEHNRLYWYRQTLGQGPEFLTYFQNEAQLEKSRLLSDRFSAERPKGSFSTLEIQRTEQGDSAMYLCASSLAPAGGRQETQYFGPGTRLLVL.

Written as DNA, the CDR3 is TGCGCCAGCAGCTTGGACCCAGGTCAAGCCACTGAAGCTTTCTTT. This translates into CASSLDPGQATEAFF. J is TRBJ1-1 and V is TRBV5-1; no definite D call. The CDR3 spans 15 residues. V lost 0 bases to trimming and J lost 4 bases, with 13 bases between them. Germline V CDR1 and CDR2: SGHRS, YFSETQ. The complete variable domain, with remaining parts taken from reference TRBV5-1 and TRBJ1-1, reads KAGVTQTPRYLIKTRGQQVTLSCSPISGHRSVSWYQQTPGQGLQFLFEYFSETQRNKGNFPGRFSGRQFSNSRSEMNVSTLELGDSALYLCASSLDPGQATEAFFGQGTRLTVV.

The chain carries TRBV14 and TRBJ2-7; TRBD1 might be the D (5 bases). The germline gives CDR1 SGHDN, CDR2 FVKESK. The CDR3 totals 12 residues. Trimming shortened V by 4 bases and J by 3 bases, and 7 bases separated the two germline ends. CDR3 sequence reads: CASSLGHYEQYF. The DNA for the CDR3 is TGTGCCAGCAGCCTCGGACACTACGAGCAGTACTTC.

CDR3 sequence: CASSSAGTGRQETQYF. CDR3 DNA sequence: TGCGCCAGCAGCAGCGCCGGGACAGGGCGTCAAGAGACCCAGTACTTC. The V gene is TRBV5-1, the J gene TRBJ2-5; TRBD1 aligns across 9 bases. The V segment lost 4 bases and the J segment 2 bases; nucleotides outside the gene matches: 9. CDR1 is SGHRS, CDR2 YFSETQ, per germline. The CDR3 sequence is 16 residues long. Full variable domain (remainder filled in from reference TRBV5-1 and TRBJ2-5): KAGVTQTPRYLIKTRGQQVTLSCSPISGHRSVSWYQQTPGQGLQFLFEYFSETQRNKGNFPGRFSGRQFSNSRSEMNVSTLELGDSALYLCASSSAGTGRQETQYFGPGTRLLVL.

V usage is TRBV6-6 and J usage is TRBJ2-3, with unresolved D. The CDR3 has 13 residues. In germline, CDR1 is MNHNY, CDR2 SVGAGI (reference sequence). Trimming pared 8 bases from V and 1 base from J, leaving 10 bases between. CDR3 sequence: CASVVGRTDTQYF. Written as DNA, the CDR3 is TGTGCCAGCGTGGTGGGCCGCACAGATACGCAGTATTTT.

The rearrangement links TRBV10-3 to TRBJ2-7; no clear D gene. Trimming took 0 bases from V and 3 from J, leaving 12 bases between them. This CDR3 region has 15 residues. CDR1 ENHRY and CDR2 SYGVKD come from the germline V gene. The DNA of the CDR3 is TGTGCCATCAGTGAGTCTACCGACGGTGACTACGAGCAGTACTTC. Its protein product is CAISESTDGDYEQYF.